This TCR beta chain was sequenced during a study of identical twins. This clonotype was counted at least ten times. The target antigen is unknown. A universal primer site arose from template switching, and cDNA bore unique molecular identifiers. TCRdb fed the 5' RACE reads into MiXCR, producing one record per CDR3 protein. The sample holds some 710,000 distinct CDR3 sequences, less than 7% seen once. Germline CDR1 reads SGHTA; CDR2 reads FQGNSA. Trimming removed 3 bases from V and 5 bases from J; junction bases left unmatched: 5. The CDR3 has 14 residues. Study results and limitations: Invariant MAIT and iNKT cells are populations that could partly confound zero-insertion analyses. Alpha sequences that were out-of-frame and twin-shared showed an excess of low generation probability.

V gene TRBV7-2 combines with J gene TRBJ2-7; 9 bases map to TRBD1. This clonotype was obtained from a man between 18 and 29 years old in good health. The source material was naive T cells sorted from blood. CDR3 in DNA: TGTGCCAGCAGCTTGGGACAGGGAATGAACGAGCAGTACGTC. This translates into CASSLGQGMNEQYV.